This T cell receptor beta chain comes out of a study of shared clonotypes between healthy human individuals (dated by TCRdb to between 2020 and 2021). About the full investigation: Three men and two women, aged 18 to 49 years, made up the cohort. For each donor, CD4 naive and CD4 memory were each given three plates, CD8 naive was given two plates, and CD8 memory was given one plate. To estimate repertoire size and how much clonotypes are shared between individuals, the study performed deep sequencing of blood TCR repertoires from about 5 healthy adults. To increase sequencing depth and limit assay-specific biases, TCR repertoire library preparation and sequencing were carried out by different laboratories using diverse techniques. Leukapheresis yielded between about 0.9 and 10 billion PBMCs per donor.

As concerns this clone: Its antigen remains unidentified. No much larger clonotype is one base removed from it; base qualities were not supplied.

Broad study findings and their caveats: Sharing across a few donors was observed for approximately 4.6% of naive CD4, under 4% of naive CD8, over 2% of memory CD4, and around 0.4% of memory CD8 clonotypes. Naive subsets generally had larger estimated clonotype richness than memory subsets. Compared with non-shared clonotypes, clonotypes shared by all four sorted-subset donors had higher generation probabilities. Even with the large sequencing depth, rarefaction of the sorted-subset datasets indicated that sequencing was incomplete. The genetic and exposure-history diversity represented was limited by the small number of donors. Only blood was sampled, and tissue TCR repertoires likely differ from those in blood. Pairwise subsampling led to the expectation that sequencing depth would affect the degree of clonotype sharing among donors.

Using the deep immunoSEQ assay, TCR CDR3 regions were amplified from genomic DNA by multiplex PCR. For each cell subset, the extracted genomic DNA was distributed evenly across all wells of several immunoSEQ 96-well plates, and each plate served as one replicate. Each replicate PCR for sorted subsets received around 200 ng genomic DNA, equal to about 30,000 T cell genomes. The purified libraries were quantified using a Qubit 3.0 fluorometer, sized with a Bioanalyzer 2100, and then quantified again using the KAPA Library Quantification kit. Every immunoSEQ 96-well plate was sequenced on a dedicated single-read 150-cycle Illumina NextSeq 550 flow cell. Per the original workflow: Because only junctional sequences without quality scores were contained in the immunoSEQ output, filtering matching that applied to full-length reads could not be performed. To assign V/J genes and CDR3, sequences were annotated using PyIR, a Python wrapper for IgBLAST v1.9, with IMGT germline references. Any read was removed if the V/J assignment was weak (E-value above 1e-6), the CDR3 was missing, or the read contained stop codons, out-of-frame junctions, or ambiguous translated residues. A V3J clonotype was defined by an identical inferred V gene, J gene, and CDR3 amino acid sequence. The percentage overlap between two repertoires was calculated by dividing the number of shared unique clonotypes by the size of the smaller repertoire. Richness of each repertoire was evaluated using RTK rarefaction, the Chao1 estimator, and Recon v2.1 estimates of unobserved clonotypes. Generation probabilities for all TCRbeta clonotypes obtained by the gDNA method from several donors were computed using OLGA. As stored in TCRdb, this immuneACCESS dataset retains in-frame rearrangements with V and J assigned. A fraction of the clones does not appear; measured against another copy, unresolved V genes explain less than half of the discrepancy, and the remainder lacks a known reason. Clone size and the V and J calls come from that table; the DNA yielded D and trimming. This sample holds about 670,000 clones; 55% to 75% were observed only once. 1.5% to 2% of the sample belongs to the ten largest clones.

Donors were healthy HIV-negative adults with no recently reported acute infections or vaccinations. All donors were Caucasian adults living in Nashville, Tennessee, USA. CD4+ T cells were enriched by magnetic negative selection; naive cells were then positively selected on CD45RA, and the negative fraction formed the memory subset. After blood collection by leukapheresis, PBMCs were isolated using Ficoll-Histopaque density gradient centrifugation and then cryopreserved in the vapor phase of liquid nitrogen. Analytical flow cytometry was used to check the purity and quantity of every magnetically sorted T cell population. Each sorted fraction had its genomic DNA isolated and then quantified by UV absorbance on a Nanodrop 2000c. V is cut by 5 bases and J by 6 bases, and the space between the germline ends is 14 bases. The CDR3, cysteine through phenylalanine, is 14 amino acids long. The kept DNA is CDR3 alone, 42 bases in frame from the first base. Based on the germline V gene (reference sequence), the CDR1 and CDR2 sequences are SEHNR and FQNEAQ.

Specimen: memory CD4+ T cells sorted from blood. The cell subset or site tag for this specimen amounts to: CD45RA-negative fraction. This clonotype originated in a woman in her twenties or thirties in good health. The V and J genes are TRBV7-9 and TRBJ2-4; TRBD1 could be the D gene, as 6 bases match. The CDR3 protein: CASSPEGDRNIQYF. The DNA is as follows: TGTGCCAGCAGCCCCGAGGGGGATAGAAACATTCAGTACTTC.